This is a list of T cell receptor beta chains from one sample in a study of shared clonotypes between healthy human individuals. TCRdb keeps only in-frame clones here, not all; method: immunoSEQ multiplex PCR. This table holds 2 million to 2.5 million clones, about 92% found once. The sequenced sample was naive CD8+ T cells from PBMCs. The receptors come from a man younger than 30 in good health. Some clones in this sample may be carry-over from other donors' samples. CDR3s leave out the opening cysteine and the closing phenylalanine or tryptophan.

TRBV11-2,ASSLYHAYEQY
TRBV7-9,ASSFVGTAYNYT
TRBV7-3,ASSLAGGPNEQF
TRBV7-3,ASSMLAEGDLDTQY
TRBV5-6,ASSPKTELSGNTIY
TRBV5-1,ASSLTKMMNTEAF
TRBV7-9,ASSPTSGRGWEQY
TRBV27,ASSLGSLNEQF
TRBV7-9,ASSLGRFQETQY
TRBV19,ASSSGYDAYEQY
TRBV19,ASRAGSSYEQY
TRBV29-1,SGAGGRTKTQY
TRBV7-6,ASSLESGVGEQF
TRBV27,ASRLGTGAHTEAF
TRBV7-9,ASSLGPGAGELF
TRBV18,ASSPVWEAKNIQY
TRBV28,ASSFVSKGVINYEQY
TRBV7-3,ASSLLLAGYNEQF
TRBV6-7,ASSYRDRDPVYPSSYEQY
TRBV9,ASSVGGPDTQY
TRBV5-1,ASRPDRGRPDTQY
TRBV5-4,ASSLSEGEKLF
TRBV5-1,ASRGGPATNEKLF
TRBV5-1,ASSLAGGWSADTQY
TRBV10-2,ASSDRDYNTGELF
TRBV30,AWTVWGLAGVNSHEQY
TRBV9,ASSVPTDTYYSGANVLT
TRBV9,ASSVGRGRRDEQY
TRBV11-2,ASSTTGTSGNTIY
TRBV6-1,ASSVSGTGVSYEQY
TRBV4-3,ASSQERGPSLYEQY